This T cell receptor (beta chain) was identified in a study of blood T cell repertoires in COVID-19. Study in general: PBMCs, B-cell-depleted T cells, or T cells provided the cDNA or gDNA that made up the material.

In the original processing: Estimation of nucleated cell counts relied on the amplification of reference gene primers. The protocol was immunoSEQ multiplex PCR, while the TCRdb copy is restricted to in-frame clones and leaves out a portion. The DNA was the basis for D and trimming; V, J and clone size are from that table. Of approximately 110,000 clones listed, about 78% are singletons. V lost 1 base to trimming and J lost 9 bases, with 10 bases between them. Germline CDR1 and CDR2: SGHTA and FQGNSA. This CDR3 is built from 14 residues. This clone was detected only a few times. The specimen sequenced was peripheral blood. This chain joins TRBV7-2 and TRBJ1-6, with unresolved D. The receptor was isolated from a human donor in a cohort sampled during active or convalescent COVID-19. The CDR3 bases are TGTGCCAGCAGCTTAGGCCAGGCTTCTTCACCCCTCCACTTT. It encodes CASSLGQASSPLHF.